This entry lists 15 T cell receptor beta chains sequenced from one sample in a study of blood T cell repertoires in COVID-19. Libraries were prepared by immunoSEQ multiplex PCR; TCRdb keeps only in-frame clonotypes and omits some of them. The table shows under 300,000 clones, with approximately 86% occurring only once. Material: PBMCs or T cells enriched from blood (not recorded which). These receptors all stem from a woman in her 50s who had recovered from COVID-19.

The V call is TRBV27, the J call TRBJ1-4; D gene uncertain. CDR1 and CDR2 from the germline V gene are MNHEY and SMNVEV (reference sequence). Between the trimmed V and J ends, which lost 1 base and 0 bases, there was a span of 9 bases. This CDR3 is 16 amino acids long. The CDR3 reads CASSLWQNPTNEKLFF. The CDR3, as DNA: TGTGCCAGCAGTTTATGGCAGAACCCAACTAATGAAAAACTGTTTTTT.

The V and J genes are TRBV18 and TRBJ2-5; weak D call: TRBD1 (5 bases). Germline lookup yields CDR1 KGHSH and CDR2 LQKENI. V gave up 9 bases and J gave up 1 base, with 18 bases separating them. This CDR3 spans 15 amino acids. As DNA, the CDR3 is TGTGCCAGTACCCGAGGACAAAACCCCCAAGAGACCCAGTACTTC. It is translated as CASTRGQNPQETQYF.

The chain carries TRBV27 and TRBJ2-2; no clear D gene. Germline loops: CDR1 MNHEY, CDR2 SMNVEV (reference sequence). Trimming pared 5 bases from V and 6 bases from J, leaving 16 bases between. There are 15 residues in the CDR3. The CDR3 is CASSVTYRKPGELFF. The CDR3 nucleotides read TGTGCCAGCAGTGTTACTTACAGAAAACCCGGGGAGCTGTTTTTT.

This clone has just a few counts. The J gene is TRBJ2-1, the V gene TRBV19, with 10 bases matching TRBD1. Trimming took 3 bases from V and 6 from J; bases not matched to a gene: 5. Germline V CDR1 and CDR2: LNHDA, SQIVND (reference sequence). CDR3 length: 15 residues. In DNA form, the CDR3 reads TGTGCCAGTAGTATCGTGACAGGGGGCATCAATGAGCAGTTCTTC. It yields the protein CASSIVTGGINEQFF.

Concerning this clone itself: This specimen includes other DNA sequences encoding the same CDR3. As DNA, the CDR3 is TGTGCCAGCAGCTTGGGCGGGAGCACAGATACGCAGTATTTT. Protein product: CASSLGGSTDTQYF. This sequence joins TRBV11-3 and TRBJ2-3, with D maybe TRBD2 (5 bases). Germline values: CDR1 SGHNT, CDR2 YENEEA. Between the trimmed V and J ends, which lost 3 bases and 0 bases, there was a span of 7 bases. This CDR3 has 14 amino acids.

The rearrangement links TRBV4-1 to TRBJ2-7; 12 bases are a match to TRBD2. The CDR3 is made up of 18 amino acids. Germline CDR1 is MGHRA and CDR2 is YSYEKL. V shed 4 bases, J shed 6 bases, and the junction held 16 bases outside the gene matches. CDR3: CASSLQTSATSGRFEQYF. In nucleotides, the CDR3 is TGCGCCAGCAGCCTACAAACGTCGGCGACTAGCGGGAGATTCGAGCAGTACTTC.

As for this clone: The sample holds other DNA sequences that translate to the same CDR3. CDR3: CASSLGGSNQPQHF. CDR3 nucleotides: TGTGCCAGCAGCTTAGGGGGTAGCAATCAGCCCCAGCATTTT. The rearrangement joins TRBV5-4 to TRBJ1-5, with a weak D call TRBD1 (6 bases). This CDR3 has 14 residues. Deletions cut 2 bases from V and 0 bases from J, with 6 bases between. The germline CDR1 and CDR2 sequences are SGHNT and YYREEE (reference sequence). Combining the CDR3 with reference TRBV5-4 and TRBJ1-5 gives the whole variable domain ETGVTQSPTHLIKTRGQQVTLRCSSQSGHNTVSWYQQALGQGPQFIFQYYREEENGRGNFPPRFSGLQFPNYSSELNVNALELDDSALYLCASSLGGSNQPQHFGDGTRLSIL.

The chain employs TRBV7-8 and TRBJ1-1, with D tentatively TRBD1 (5 bases). Deletions cut 3 bases from V and 6 bases from J, with 17 bases between. There are 15 residues in the CDR3. Germline-derived CDR1 and CDR2 are SGHVS and FQNEAQ. CDR3 protein: CASSFPLKRGAEAFF. As DNA, the CDR3 is TGTGCCAGCAGCTTCCCCCTAAAGCGGGGGGCTGAAGCTTTCTTT.

The chain employs TRBV4-3 and TRBJ1-4, with 9 bases identical to TRBD1. The CDR3 has 15 amino acids. Germline CDR1 LGHNA, CDR2 YSLEER. V shed 3 bases and J 6 bases; nucleotides not matched to a gene: 5. The chain's CDR3 is CASSQRGTGYEKLFF. The CDR3 nucleotides read TGCGCCAGCAGCCAGAGGGGGACAGGGTATGAAAAACTGTTTTTT.

V usage is TRBV5-1 and J usage is TRBJ2-5; 11 nucleotides match TRBD1. In germline, CDR1 is SGHRS, CDR2 YFSETQ. This CDR3 has 17 residues. The V and J ends lost 4 bases and 5 bases, in that order; junction bases with no gene match: 13. The DNA of the CDR3 is TGCGCCAGCAGCCTTGCCCCTAAGGGGACAGGGGGGGAGACCCAGTACTTC. Its protein is CASSLAPKGTGGETQYF.

The V and J genes are TRBV20-1 and TRBJ1-5; D call uncertain. The V gene lost 3 bases and the J gene lost 4 bases, with 10 bases spanning the gap. The CDR3 sequence is 13 residues long. Germline loops: CDR1 DFQATT, CDR2 SNEGSKA (reference sequence). CDR3 protein: CSASFGVNQPQHF. The CDR3 DNA follows: TGCAGTGCTAGTTTCGGGGTTAATCAGCCCCAGCATTTT.

The chain uses TRBV5-1 and TRBJ1-1; D ambiguous. This CDR3 has 13 residues. V was shortened by 0 bases and J by 5 bases, with 8 bases between the two germline ends. Germline CDR1 and CDR2: SGHRS and YFSETQ. CDR3 loop: CASSLDRTTEAFF. In nucleotides, the CDR3 is TGCGCCAGCAGCTTGGATCGTACTACTGAAGCTTTCTTT. The whole variable domain, filled in from reference TRBV5-1 and TRBJ1-1, reads KAGVTQTPRYLIKTRGQQVTLSCSPISGHRSVSWYQQTPGQGLQFLFEYFSETQRNKGNFPGRFSGRQFSNSRSEMNVSTLELGDSALYLCASSLDRTTEAFFGQGTRLTVV.

The chain recombines TRBV2 with TRBJ2-5; weak D call: TRBD2 (5 bases). The ends were cut back, 6 bases at V and 2 bases at J, with 13 bases in the middle. The CDR3 is 14 residues long. Germline-derived CDR1 and CDR2 are SNHLY and FYNNEI. The chain's CDR3 is CASSRTRSQETQYF. The CDR3 bases are TGTGCCAGCAGCAGGACTCGGAGTCAAGAGACCCAGTACTTC.

The chain uses TRBV19 and TRBJ2-2; 7 positions agree with TRBD1. The CDR3 length is 15 residues. The germline CDR1 and CDR2 sequences are LNHDA and SQIVND (reference sequence). Trimming at V came to 1 base and at J to 7 bases, leaving 6 bases not matched to a gene. The CDR3 region is CASSIGQGMDGELFF. The CDR3 DNA sequence: TGTGCCAGTAGTATAGGACAGGGTATGGACGGGGAGCTGTTTTTT.

This clone turned up a few times. The V and J genes are TRBV7-9 and TRBJ1-1; 8 positions match TRBD1. Germline V gene sequence: CDR1 SEHNR, CDR2 FQNEAQ (reference sequence). This CDR3 spans 14 amino acids. V gave up 3 bases and J gave up 5 bases; unmatched junction bases: 5. CDR3 in DNA: TGTGCCAGCAGCTTCACACAGGGGGATACTGAAGCTTTCTTT. This encodes CASSFTQGDTEAFF.